What follows is one T cell receptor beta chain and its context. Its antigen is not known. Germline V gene data show CDR1 as SGHNT and CDR2 as YYREEE (reference sequence). CDR3 length: 13 amino acids. The data stem from a study of CXCR3-negative and CXCR3-positive naive CD8 T cells. Findings and limits, study-wide: Memory CD8+ T cell repertoires were far less diverse than both naive subsets. CXCR3-positive naive cells carried more hydrophobic TRB CDR3s than CXCR3-negative naive cells did.

Every CD8+ T cell subset underwent triplicate sorting at some 300,000 cells apiece. Naive cells were sorted as CD45RO-, CCR7+, CD27+ and CD95-. The TRB cDNA libraries were prepared by 5' RACE with UMI labels. After re-calling the 5' RACE reads, TCRdb lists one entry per CDR3 protein, DNA absent. The sample's table shows some 130,000 distinct CDR3 sequences. The rearrangement uses TRBV5-4 and TRBJ2-7. The sample taken for sequencing was naive CXCR3+ CD8+ T cells from blood. Indicated subset: CD45RO-CCR7+CD27+CD95- naive CD8+ T cells expressing CXCR3 (TNR3+). This clonotype was sampled from a human donor in good health. Some clones in this sample may be carry-over from other donors' samples. This CDR3 reads CASSTGPSYEQYF. The variable domain in full, completed from reference TRBV5-4 and TRBJ2-7, reads ETGVTQSPTHLIKTRGQQVTLRCSSQSGHNTVSWYQQALGQGPQFIFQYYREEENGRGNFPPRFSGLQFPNYSSELNVNALELDDSALYLCASSTGPSYEQYFGPGTRLTVT.